Following are 24 T cell receptor beta chains from one sample sequenced in a study of cytomegalovirus exposure and HLA in healthy donors. Researchers ran the PCR with 60 Vbeta and 13 Jbeta primers. TCRdb keeps only in-frame clones here, not all; method: immunoSEQ multiplex PCR. The sample holds 100,000 to 150,000 clones, 65% to 85% seen once. The sample taken for sequencing was PBMCs. The receptors were sampled from a man aged 18 to 35 in good health and CMV-seropositive.

The V and J genes are TRBV4-2 and TRBJ2-2; 13 positions match TRBD2. The germline V gene has CDR1 LGHNA and CDR2 YNFKEQ. V trimming: 5 bases; J trimming: 6 bases; junction bases outside the gene matches: 15. The length of the CDR3 is 19 residues. The CDR3 spells CASSGTSGGLAGVAGELFF. CDR3 DNA sequence: TGTGCCAGCAGCGGAACCTCCGGTGGACTAGCGGGAGTTGCCGGGGAGCTGTTTTTT.

The J gene is TRBJ2-2, the V gene TRBV19; the D gene is possibly TRBD2 (6 bases). From germline, CDR1 is LNHDA and CDR2 SQIVND (reference sequence). The CDR3 consists of 15 residues. V was trimmed by 3 bases and J by 1 base, leaving 9 bases between them. The CDR3 reads CASSMGLWNTGELFF. DNA for the CDR3: TGTGCCAGTAGTATGGGACTGTGGAACACCGGGGAGCTGTTTTTT.

The chain employs TRBV29-1 and TRBJ1-2, with 10 bases identical to TRBD1. Per germline, CDR1 SQVTM and CDR2 ANQGSEA. The trim removed 3 bases at V and 4 bases at J, leaving 5 bases unmatched. This CDR3 is built from 14 residues. CDR3 residues: CSVDLTGGTYGYTF. CDR3 nucleotides: TGCAGCGTTGATCTGACAGGGGGCACCTATGGCTACACCTTC.

V gene TRBV6-5 combines with J gene TRBJ2-1; TRBD1 might be the D (6 bases). The CDR3 has 13 residues. Per germline, CDR1 MNHEY and CDR2 SVGAGI. Trimming removed 10 bases at V and 1 base at J, with 11 bases between. CDR3 DNA: TGTGCCACTTCACAGGGTTCCTACAATGAGCAGTTCTTC. Amino acid sequence: CATSQGSYNEQFF.

V usage is TRBV5-4 and J usage is TRBJ2-1, with 7 nucleotides matching TRBD1. CDR3 length: 15 amino acids. Germline V lookup: CDR1 SGHNT, CDR2 YYREEE (reference sequence). V shed 3 bases, J shed 3 bases, and the junction held 6 bases outside the gene matches. The CDR3 sequence: CASSSYRGDYNEQFF. The CDR3 DNA reads as TGTGCCAGCAGCTCCTACAGGGGCGACTACAATGAGCAGTTCTTC.

The CDR3: CASSLRTGGVGTGELFF. The CDR3 DNA follows: TGCGCCAGCAGCTTGAGGACAGGGGGCGTCGGCACCGGGGAGCTGTTTTTT. The chain links TRBV5-1 to TRBJ2-2, with 11 bases aligning to TRBD1. Germline lookup yields CDR1 SGHRS and CDR2 YFSETQ. The CDR3 contains 17 residues. V lost 1 base to trimming and J lost 4 bases; unmatched junction nucleotides: 6.

The rearrangement joins TRBV27 to TRBJ2-7, with TRBD1 matching over 8 bases. In germline, CDR1 is MNHEY, CDR2 SMNVEV (reference sequence). The V segment lost 3 bases and the J segment 0 bases; nucleotides outside the gene matches: 10. The CDR3 loop spans 17 amino acids. As DNA, the CDR3 is TGTGCCAGCAGTTTTTTTCTGGGGACAGGATCCTCCTACGAGCAGTACTTC. Translated: CASSFFLGTGSSYEQYF.

The chain employs TRBV6-9 and TRBJ2-7, with D hard to call. Between the trimmed V and J ends, which lost 9 bases and 1 base, there was a span of 10 bases. This CDR3 region has 12 residues. The germline CDR1 and CDR2 sequences are MNHGY and SVAAGI. The CDR3 spells CASKQRSYEQYF. As DNA, the CDR3 is TGTGCCAGTAAACAGAGATCCTACGAGCAGTACTTC.

The gene calls are TRBV2 and TRBJ2-1; D perhaps matches TRBD1 (5 bases). This CDR3 spans 14 amino acids. Germline values: CDR1 SNHLY, CDR2 FYNNEI. Trimming removed 8 bases from V and 3 bases from J, with 14 bases in between. The CDR3 loop is CASEPRVIYNEQFF. CDR3 sequence (DNA): TGTGCCAGCGAGCCCAGGGTGATCTACAATGAGCAGTTCTTC.

The chain employs TRBV30 and TRBJ1-6, with TRBD1 identical over 7 bases. V lost 2 bases and J lost 9; bases outside the gene matches: 4. The CDR3 sequence is 13 residues long. Germline V CDR1 and CDR2: GTSNPN, SVGIG (reference sequence). The CDR3 is CAWSTDRVSPLHF. For the CDR3, the DNA is TGTGCCTGGAGTACAGACAGGGTTTCACCCCTCCACTTT.

V gene TRBV19 combines with J gene TRBJ2-5; 12 bases match TRBD1. Trimming cost V 6 bases and J 4 bases; bases outside gene matches: 6. Germline V gene lookup returns CDR1 LNHDA and CDR2 SQIVND (reference sequence). The CDR3 runs to 15 residues. The CDR3 DNA is TGTGCCAGTAGCGAGGGACAGGGGGCTTCAGAGACCCAGTACTTC. Protein sequence: CASSEGQGASETQYF.

The chain uses TRBV27 and TRBJ1-1, with TRBD1 identical over 7 bases. CDR1 and CDR2 (germline): MNHEY, SMNVEV (reference sequence). J lost 6 bases, V lost 5 bases, and 6 bases had no gene match. The CDR3 spans 13 residues. The CDR3 sequence is CASSTGVVPEAFF. The CDR3 region has the DNA TGTGCCAGCAGTACAGGGGTTGTCCCTGAAGCTTTCTTT.

V is TRBV5-4 and J is TRBJ1-1; TRBD1 might be the D (5 bases). The ends were cut back, 0 bases at V and 1 base at J, with 10 bases in the middle. CDR1 is SGHNT, CDR2 YYREEE, per germline (reference sequence). The CDR3 consists of 15 residues. CDR3 loop: CASSLGQGWNTEAFF. The CDR3 DNA reads as TGTGCCAGCAGCTTGGGGCAGGGATGGAACACTGAAGCTTTCTTT.

V is TRBV19 and J is TRBJ1-1; D may be TRBD1 (5 bases). V was shortened by 5 bases and J by 1 base, with 14 bases between the two germline ends. Germline loops: CDR1 LNHDA, CDR2 SQIVND (reference sequence). The CDR3 contains 15 residues. In nucleotides, the CDR3 is TGTGCCAGTAGTTCCGAAGTCGGGGGGAACACTGAAGCTTTCTTT. This gives the protein CASSSEVGGNTEAFF.

The rearrangement uses TRBV7-2 and TRBJ2-1; TRBD2 aligns across 9 bases. V lost 5 bases, J lost 7 bases, and 9 bases stayed unmatched. CDR1 is SGHTA, CDR2 FQGNSA, per germline. The length of the CDR3 is 15 residues. CDR3 residues: CASSPIAGVSNEQFF. The CDR3 DNA is TGTGCCAGCAGCCCAATAGCGGGAGTATCAAATGAGCAGTTCTTC.

V usage is TRBV11-3 and J usage is TRBJ2-1; TRBD1 is a possible D gene (6 bases). The V and J ends lost 5 bases and 0 bases respectively, with 8 bases between them. This CDR3 contains 14 residues. Germline-derived CDR1 and CDR2 are SGHNT and YENEEA. CDR3 DNA sequence: TGTGCCAGCAGCCCCAGGGGCTCCTACAATGAGCAGTTCTTC. This sequence encodes CASSPRGSYNEQFF.

The chain couples TRBV15 to TRBJ1-2; D uncertain. V lost 5 bases and J 8 bases, leaving 15 bases between the germline ends. The CDR3 totals 13 residues. Germline V gene lookup returns CDR1 LNHNV and CDR2 YYDKDF (reference sequence). The CDR3 loop is CATSPLWTMGYTF. The CDR3 region has the DNA TGTGCCACCAGCCCCCTCTGGACTATGGGCTACACCTTC.

The table lists this clone with a few counts. The V and J genes are TRBV19 and TRBJ1-5; 7 bases match TRBD1. The V gene end was trimmed by 5 bases and the J gene end by 4 bases; junction bases not matched to a gene: 5. Germline-derived CDR1 and CDR2 are LNHDA and SQIVND (reference sequence). The CDR3 loop spans 14 amino acids. DNA for the CDR3: TGTGCCAGTAGTGCGGGGACAGATAATCAGCCCCAGCATTTT. Translating it yields CASSAGTDNQPQHF.

The V gene is TRBV4-3, the J gene TRBJ1-5; the match to TRBD1 covers 7 bases. CDR3 length: 15 residues. Looked up from germline, CDR1 is LGHNA and CDR2 is YSLEER. V shed 4 bases and J 2 bases; nucleotides not matched to a gene: 5. The CDR3 region is CASSRNRGGNQPQHF. For the CDR3, the DNA is TGCGCCAGCAGCCGGAACAGGGGTGGCAATCAGCCCCAGCATTTT.

This chain joins TRBV21-1 and TRBJ2-3; TRBD1, the table's D call, was not compared with the DNA. TRBV21-1 is a listed pseudogene. The CDR3 consists of 11 residues. The CDR3 here is CASKGSDTQYF. The CDR3 DNA sequence: TGTGCCAGCAAGGGGTCAGATACGCAGTATTTT.

V usage is TRBV27 and J usage is TRBJ1-1; D possibly corresponds to TRBD1 (6 bases). The germline V gene encodes CDR1 MNHEY and CDR2 SMNVEV (reference sequence). Trimming cost V 5 bases and J 4 bases, with 11 bases left between them. CDR3 length: 13 residues. This CDR3 is CASSRQVGTEAFF. CDR3 in DNA: TGTGCCAGCAGTCGACAGGTTGGCACTGAAGCTTTCTTT.

The V and J genes are TRBV7-9 and TRBJ1-4; 9 nucleotides line up with TRBD1. V dropped 4 bases and J dropped 8; count of bases not matched to a gene: 5. The CDR3 has 14 residues. Germline V gene lookup returns CDR1 SEHNR and CDR2 FQNEAQ (reference sequence). The CDR3, as DNA: TGTGCCAGCAGCTCCGGACAGGGGCGGGAAAAACTGTTTTTT. Amino acids: CASSSGQGREKLFF. The variable domain in full, with the rest retrieved from reference TRBV7-9 and TRBJ1-4, is DTGVSQNPRHKITKRGQNVTFRCDPISEHNRLYWYRQTLGQGPEFLTYFQNEAQLEKSRLLSDRFSAERPKGSFSTLEIQRTEQGDSAMYLCASSSGQGREKLFFGSGTQLSVL.

The chain couples TRBV7-8 to TRBJ1-1; D not certain. CDR1 and CDR2 from the germline V gene are SGHVS and FQNEAQ. This CDR3 contains 16 residues. V was clipped by 0 bases and J by 1 base, with 12 bases between them. The CDR3 here is CASSLASGFWNTEAFF. The CDR3 bases are TGTGCCAGCAGCTTAGCTTCGGGGTTCTGGAACACTGAAGCTTTCTTT.

In this sample, this clone turned up once. V and J are TRBV11-3 and TRBJ2-3; D might be TRBD2 (5 bases). The V and J ends lost 0 bases and 5 bases respectively, with 9 bases between them. Germline CDR1 reads SGHNT; CDR2 reads YENEEA. The CDR3 covers 14 residues. CDR3 protein: CASSLDPAGDTQYF. CDR3 DNA sequence: TGTGCCAGCAGCTTAGACCCCGCGGGAGATACGCAGTATTTT. Looking up the rest from reference TRBV11-3 and TRBJ2-3 gives the full variable domain: EAGVVQSPRYKIIEKKQPVAFWCNPISGHNTLYWYLQNLGQGPELLIRYENEEAVDDSQLPKDRFSAERLKGVDSTLKIQPAELGDSAVYLCASSLDPAGDTQYFGPGTRLTVL.